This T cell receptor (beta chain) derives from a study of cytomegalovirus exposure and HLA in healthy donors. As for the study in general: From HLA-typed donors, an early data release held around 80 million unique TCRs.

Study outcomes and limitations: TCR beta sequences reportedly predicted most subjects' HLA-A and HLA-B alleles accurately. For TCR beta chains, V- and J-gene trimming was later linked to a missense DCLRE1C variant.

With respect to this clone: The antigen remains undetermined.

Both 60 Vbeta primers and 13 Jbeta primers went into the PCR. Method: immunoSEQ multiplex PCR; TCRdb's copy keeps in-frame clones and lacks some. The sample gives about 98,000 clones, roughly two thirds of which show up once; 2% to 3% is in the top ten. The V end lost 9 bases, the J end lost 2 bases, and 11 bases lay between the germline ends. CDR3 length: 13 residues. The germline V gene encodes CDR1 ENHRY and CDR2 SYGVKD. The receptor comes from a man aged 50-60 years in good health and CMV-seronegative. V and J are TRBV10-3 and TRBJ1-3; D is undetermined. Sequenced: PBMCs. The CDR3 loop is CAISPQAGNTIYF. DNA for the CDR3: TGTGCCATATCTCCCCAGGCTGGAAACACCATATATTTT.